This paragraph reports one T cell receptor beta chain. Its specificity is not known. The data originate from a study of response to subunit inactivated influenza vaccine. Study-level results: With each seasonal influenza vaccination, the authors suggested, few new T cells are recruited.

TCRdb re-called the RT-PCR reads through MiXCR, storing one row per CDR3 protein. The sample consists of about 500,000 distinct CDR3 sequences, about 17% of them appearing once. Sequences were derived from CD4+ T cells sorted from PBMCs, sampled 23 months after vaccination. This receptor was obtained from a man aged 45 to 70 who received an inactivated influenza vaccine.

CDR3 nucleotides: TGTGCCAGCAGTTTAAAAGCGGGGGTAACCTACGAGCAGTACTTC. Amino acids: CASSLKAGVTYEQYF. The genes are TRBV27 and TRBJ2-7; 8 bases align to TRBD2. With 2 bases clipped from V and 2 bases from J, the junction kept 5 bases outside the gene matches. CDR3 length equals 15 residues. In germline, CDR1 is MNHEY, CDR2 SMNVEV (reference sequence).